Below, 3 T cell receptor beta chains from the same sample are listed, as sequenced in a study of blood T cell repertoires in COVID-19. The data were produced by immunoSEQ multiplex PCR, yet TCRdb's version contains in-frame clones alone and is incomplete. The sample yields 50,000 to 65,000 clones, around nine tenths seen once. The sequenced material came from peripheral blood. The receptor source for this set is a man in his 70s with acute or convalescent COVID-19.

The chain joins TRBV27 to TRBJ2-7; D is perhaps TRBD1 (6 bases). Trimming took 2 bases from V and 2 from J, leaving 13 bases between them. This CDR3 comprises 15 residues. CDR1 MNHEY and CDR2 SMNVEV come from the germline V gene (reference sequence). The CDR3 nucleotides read TGTGCCAGCAGTTTAGCCGGGACAATCCCCTACGAGCAGTACTTC. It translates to CASSLAGTIPYEQYF.

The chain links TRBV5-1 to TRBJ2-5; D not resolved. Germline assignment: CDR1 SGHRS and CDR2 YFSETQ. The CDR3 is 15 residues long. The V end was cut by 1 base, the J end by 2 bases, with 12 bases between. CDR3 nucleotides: TGCGCCAGCAGCTTGTCGGTCTCCGCACAAGAGACCCAGTACTTC. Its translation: CASSLSVSAQETQYF.

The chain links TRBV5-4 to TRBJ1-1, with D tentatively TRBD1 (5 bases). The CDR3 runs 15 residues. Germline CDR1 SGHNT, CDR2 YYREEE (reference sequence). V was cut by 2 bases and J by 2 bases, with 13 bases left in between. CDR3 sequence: CASSLWGFGNTEAFF. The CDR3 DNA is TGTGCCAGCAGCTTATGGGGCTTTGGAAACACTGAAGCTTTCTTT. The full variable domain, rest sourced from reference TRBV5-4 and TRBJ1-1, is ETGVTQSPTHLIKTRGQQVTLRCSSQSGHNTVSWYQQALGQGPQFIFQYYREEENGRGNFPPRFSGLQFPNYSSELNVNALELDDSALYLCASSLWGFGNTEAFFGQGTRLTVV.